The 17 T cell receptor beta chains in this list originate from one sample, sequenced in a study of cytomegalovirus exposure and HLA in healthy donors (dated by TCRdb to about 2017). Library generation was performed with the immunoSEQ multiplex PCR assay. For the multiplex PCR, a mixture combining 60 forward primers for TCR Vbeta segments and 13 reverse primers for TCR Jbeta segments was used. TCRdb holds this immuneACCESS table with in-frame rearrangements only. Some clones are missing; in checked studies, unresolved V genes explain under half, and the rest has no known cause. In all, the sample holds approximately 200,000 clones, and approximately 85% of those were seen once. 6.5% of the sample is in the top ten clones. Sequenced: PBMCs. The receptor source for this set is a woman aged 50 to 65 in good health and CMV-seropositive.

This chain connects TRBV28 to TRBJ1-1; D remains unclear. The CDR3 spans 11 residues. Germline values: CDR1 MDHEN, CDR2 SYDVKM. Trimming left V 9 bases short and J 2 bases short, with 7 bases between. The CDR3 reads CASLLNTEAFF. Written as DNA, the CDR3 is TGTGCCAGTCTACTTAACACTGAAGCTTTCTTT. Filled out from reference TRBV28 and TRBJ1-1, the complete variable domain reads DVKVTQSSRYLVKRTGEKVFLECVQDMDHENMFWYRQDPGLGLRLIYFSYDVKMKEKGDIPEGYSVSREKKERFSLILESASTNQTSMYLCASLLNTEAFFGQGTRLTVV.

This rearrangement joins TRBV6-6 to TRBJ2-1, with D possibly TRBD2 on 6 matching bases. CDR1 is MNHNY, CDR2 SVGAGI, per germline (reference sequence). The CDR3 covers 15 residues. V was shortened by 6 bases and J by 4 bases, with 16 bases between the two germline ends. The CDR3 here is CASRPRLAEYNEQFF. The CDR3 DNA reads TGTGCCAGCAGACCCCGTTTAGCGGAGTACAATGAGCAGTTCTTC.

This clone has more than one count but fewer than ten. This chain links TRBV19 with TRBJ1-2, with D perhaps matching TRBD1 (6 bases). This CDR3 comprises 12 residues. V was shortened by 10 bases and J by 8 bases, with 17 bases between the two germline ends. Germline V gives CDR1 LNHDA, CDR2 SQIVND (reference sequence). The CDR3 spells CATQNRVGGYTF. CDR3 in DNA: TGTGCCACCCAAAACAGGGTGGGCGGCTACACCTTC.

This chain joins TRBV10-1 and TRBJ1-1, with D perhaps TRBD1 (6 bases). V lost 4 bases, J lost 5 bases, and 11 bases lay in between. The germline gives CDR1 WNHNN, CDR2 SYGVQD (reference sequence). There are 13 residues in the CDR3. The CDR3 bases are TGCGCCAGCAGTGGGACAGATAAAACTGAAGCTTTCTTT. Amino acids: CASSGTDKTEAFF.

The J gene is TRBJ2-7, the V gene TRBV29-1; TRBD1 is a possible D gene (6 bases). CDR3 length equals 10 residues. Germline V gene sequence: CDR1 SQVTM, CDR2 ANQGSEA. V lost 7 bases and J 6 bases, leaving 10 bases between the germline ends. This chain's CDR3 is CSGWTAEQYF. CDR3 sequence (DNA): TGCAGCGGCTGGACAGCCGAGCAGTACTTC.

The chain links TRBV5-1 to TRBJ2-1; weak D call: TRBD2 (6 bases). The germline V gene encodes CDR1 SGHRS and CDR2 YFSETQ. This CDR3 is built from 16 residues. V was clipped by 0 bases and J by 0 bases, with 10 bases between them. CDR3 sequence: CASSLGGSGSYNEQFF. CDR3 nucleotide sequence: TGCGCCAGCAGCTTGGGGGGTAGCGGCTCCTACAATGAGCAGTTCTTC.

This sequence joins TRBV7-2 and TRBJ2-1; D is possibly TRBD2 (6 bases). This CDR3 spans 19 amino acids. The germline V and J ends were trimmed by 3 bases and 0 bases, with 21 bases remaining between them. Germline V gene data show CDR1 as SGHTA and CDR2 as FQGNSA. CDR3 sequence (DNA): TGTGCCAGCAGCTTTAGGACCACCAAAGCGGGCCTCTCCTACAATGAGCAGTTCTTC. Amino acid sequence: CASSFRTTKAGLSYNEQFF.

This clone came up a few times. The chain joins TRBV19 to TRBJ2-1; D is possibly TRBD2 (5 bases). CDR3 length: 14 amino acids. Germline V gene sequence: CDR1 LNHDA, CDR2 SQIVND (reference sequence). V was pared by 6 bases and J by 0 bases, with 9 bases between. Here the CDR3 reads CASRAESSYNEQFF. In nucleotides, the CDR3 is TGTGCCAGTAGAGCGGAGAGCTCCTACAATGAGCAGTTCTTC. Full variable domain (rest looked up from reference TRBV19 and TRBJ2-1): DGGITQSPKYLFRKEGQNVTLSCEQNLNHDAMYWYRQDPGQGLRLIYYSQIVNDFQKGDIAEGYSVSREKKESFPLTVTSAQKNPTAFYLCASRAESSYNEQFFGPGTRLTVL.

This clone has only one observation. The CDR3 is CASSEPYRDRFQETQYF. The CDR3 nucleotides are TGCGCCAGCAGTGAACCTTACCGAGACAGGTTCCAAGAGACCCAGTACTTC. J is TRBJ2-5 and V is TRBV10-2; tentatively, D is TRBD1 (6 bases). From germline, CDR1 is WSHSY and CDR2 SAAADI. This CDR3 comprises 17 residues. V was shortened by 3 bases and J by 1 base, with 18 bases between the two germline ends.

V is TRBV12-5 and J is TRBJ2-3; 14 bases map to TRBD2. CDR1 and CDR2 (germline): LGHNT, FRNRAP. The CDR3 has 20 residues. V lost 0 bases to trimming and J lost 6 bases; unmatched junction nucleotides: 14. The CDR3 reads CASGLVPGLAGAEPPDTQYF. The CDR3 nucleotides are TGTGCTAGTGGTTTGGTACCGGGACTAGCGGGAGCCGAGCCTCCGGATACGCAGTATTTT.

This rearrangement joins TRBV10-1 to TRBJ1-4; weak D call: TRBD1 (6 bases). CDR3 length equals 14 residues. The V gene lost 5 bases and the J gene lost 4 bases, with 11 bases spanning the gap. CDR1 WNHNN and CDR2 SYGVQD come from the germline V gene (reference sequence). CDR3 amino acids: CASSPQGFNEKLFF. The CDR3 DNA follows: TGCGCCAGCAGTCCACAGGGATTTAATGAAAAACTGTTTTTT.

This clone came up a few times. V is TRBV10-3 and J is TRBJ2-2, with 8 bases matching TRBD2. After removal of 1 base from V and 10 bases from J, the junction contained 5 bases not matched to a gene. This CDR3 contains 14 residues. Germline values: CDR1 ENHRY, CDR2 SYGVKD. CDR3 nucleotide sequence: TGTGCCATCAGTGAGTGGCGGGAGGTGGAGGAGCTGTTTTTT. Encoded protein: CAISEWREVEELFF.

The chain recombines TRBV9 with TRBJ2-3; 9 bases fit TRBD1. Trimming at V came to 3 bases and at J to 5 bases, leaving 7 bases not matched to a gene. This CDR3 is 15 amino acids long. CDR1 SGDLS and CDR2 YYNGEE come from the germline V gene. Here the CDR3 DNA reads TGTGCCAGCAGCGCTTGGGACAGGGTTGAAGATACGCAGTATTTT. Translated, it gives CASSAWDRVEDTQYF.

This chain's CDR3 is CASSLARTGYNEQFF. CDR3 sequence (DNA): TGCGCCAGCAGCTTGGCCCGGACTGGATACAATGAGCAGTTCTTC. The chain joins TRBV5-1 to TRBJ2-1; the D gene is possibly TRBD2 (5 bases). V was cut by 0 bases and J by 4 bases, with 11 bases left in between. The CDR3 consists of 15 residues. Looked up from germline, CDR1 is SGHRS and CDR2 is YFSETQ. Filled out from reference TRBV5-1 and TRBJ2-1, the complete variable domain reads KAGVTQTPRYLIKTRGQQVTLSCSPISGHRSVSWYQQTPGQGLQFLFEYFSETQRNKGNFPGRFSGRQFSNSRSEMNVSTLELGDSALYLCASSLARTGYNEQFFGPGTRLTVL.

This sequence joins TRBV5-1 and TRBJ2-7; D possibly corresponds to TRBD1 (6 bases). The V gene's germline CDR1 is SGHRS and CDR2 YFSETQ. Trimming cost V 4 bases and J 4 bases, with 15 bases left between them. The CDR3 length is 14 residues. The CDR3 DNA is TGCGCCAGCAGCCCCGGGACATTCGGTTACGAGCAGTACTTC. As protein: CASSPGTFGYEQYF. The complete variable domain, with remaining parts taken from reference TRBV5-1 and TRBJ2-7, reads KAGVTQTPRYLIKTRGQQVTLSCSPISGHRSVSWYQQTPGQGLQFLFEYFSETQRNKGNFPGRFSGRQFSNSRSEMNVSTLELGDSALYLCASSPGTFGYEQYFGPGTRLTVT.

The V and J genes are TRBV25-1 and TRBJ2-7; D possibly corresponds to TRBD1 (5 bases). The germline gives CDR1 MGHDK, CDR2 SYGVNS. The CDR3 extends over 12 amino acids. Trimming pared 3 bases from V and 4 bases from J, leaving 7 bases between. In nucleotides, the CDR3 is TGTGCCAGCAGTGAGGGGCGTTACGAGCAGTACTTC. Its translation is CASSEGRYEQYF.

A single count supports this clone. J is TRBJ2-1 and V is TRBV10-1; 9 positions match TRBD2. The germline V gene has CDR1 WNHNN and CDR2 SYGVQD (reference sequence). Losses at the gene ends were 3 bases for V and 4 bases for J; bases not matched to a gene: 7. The CDR3 contains 16 residues. Here the CDR3 DNA reads TGCGCCAGCAGTGATCAGCGCGGGGGGGGATACAATGAGCAGTTCTTC. This codes for CASSDQRGGGYNEQFF.